The rows below give T cell receptor beta chains drawn from one sample of a study of cytomegalovirus exposure and HLA in healthy donors. Assay: immunoSEQ multiplex PCR; the TCRdb copy retains only in-frame clones and omits some. The data contain 45,000 or so clones, about two thirds of them seen just once; the ten biggest clones take up 3.4%. The sample comprised PBMCs. The source is a woman in her 30s in good health and CMV-seronegative. CDR3s include the opening cysteine and the closing phenylalanine or tryptophan. D genes are given only for firm matches. The size entry is marked missing in some rows and otherwise reads once, few, many or a size class.

d_gene: -; v_gene: TRBV30; abundance: -; j_gene: TRBJ2-2; CDR3nt: TGTGCCTGGAGTCGGAGGGATAGCACCGGGGAGCTGTTTTTT; CDR3aa: CAWSRRDSTGELFF
d_gene: -; v_gene: TRBV14; abundance: -; j_gene: TRBJ2-5; CDR3nt: TGTGCCAGCAGTCTCAACGGTAGGACCCAGTACTTC; CDR3aa: CASSLNGRTQYF
d_gene: -; v_gene: TRBV28; abundance: many; j_gene: TRBJ1-2; CDR3nt: TGTGCCAGCAGTCTCCCGGGTCCGAGCTATGGCTACACCTTC; CDR3aa: CASSLPGPSYGYTF
d_gene: TRBD1; v_gene: TRBV2; abundance: once; j_gene: TRBJ2-7; CDR3nt: TGTGCCAGCAGCGAAAAAGACAGGGTTGTGGAAGAGCAGTACTTC; CDR3aa: CASSEKDRVVEEQYF
d_gene: -; v_gene: TRBV6-1; abundance: -; j_gene: TRBJ2-2; CDR3nt: TGTGCCAGCAGTGAAGTTCTGAACACCGGGGAGCTGTTTTTT; CDR3aa: CASSEVLNTGELFF
d_gene: TRBD1; v_gene: TRBV2; abundance: -; j_gene: TRBJ1-2; CDR3nt: TGTGCCAGCAGATTAGACAGGGACCCCACGACAAAAGGCTACACCTTC; CDR3aa: CASRLDRDPTTKGYTF
d_gene: -; v_gene: TRBV7-2; abundance: -; j_gene: TRBJ2-7; CDR3nt: TGTGCCAGCAGTTGGGCGGGTCCTCTAGCCAACGAGCAGTACTTC; CDR3aa: CASSWAGPLANEQYF
d_gene: -; v_gene: TRBV5-4; abundance: -; j_gene: TRBJ2-3; CDR3nt: TGTGCCAGCAGCTTGGATGGGGGGTTCACAGATACGCAGTATTTT; CDR3aa: CASSLDGGFTDTQYF
d_gene: -; v_gene: TRBV9; abundance: -; j_gene: TRBJ2-1; CDR3nt: TGTGCCAGCAGCGTAGGGGCAAACAGTGCGTCCTACAATGAGCAGTTCTTC; CDR3aa: CASSVGANSASYNEQFF
d_gene: -; v_gene: TRBV6-1; abundance: -; j_gene: TRBJ2-1; CDR3nt: TGTGCCAGCAGTGTTAGCCTTCGGTCCTACAATGAGCAGTTCTTC; CDR3aa: CASSVSLRSYNEQFF
d_gene: TRBD1; v_gene: TRBV30; abundance: -; j_gene: TRBJ2-7; CDR3nt: TGTGCCTGGAGTACCGGGACAGGGGGCGACGAGCAGTACTTC; CDR3aa: CAWSTGTGGDEQYF
d_gene: -; v_gene: TRBV20-1; abundance: once; j_gene: TRBJ2-5; CDR3nt: TGCAGTGCTAGACCGCAGGAGACCCAGTACTTC; CDR3aa: CSARPQETQYF
d_gene: TRBD1; v_gene: TRBV7-9; abundance: -; j_gene: TRBJ2-5; CDR3nt: TGTGCCAGCAGCCCCTGGACAGGGGGGGCGGAGACCCAGTACTTC; CDR3aa: CASSPWTGGAETQYF
d_gene: TRBD2; v_gene: TRBV2; abundance: -; j_gene: TRBJ2-7; CDR3nt: TGTGCCAGCAGGCCTACTAGCGGGGGGGCGATCGAGCAGTACTTC; CDR3aa: CASRPTSGGAIEQYF
d_gene: -; v_gene: TRBV19; abundance: few; j_gene: TRBJ1-1; CDR3nt: TGTGCCAGTAGTATAATAGCGAACACTGAAGCTTTCTTT; CDR3aa: CASSIIANTEAFF
d_gene: -; v_gene: TRBV6-1; abundance: few; j_gene: TRBJ1-4; CDR3nt: TGTGCCAGCAGTATAAGGGGATCCGATGAAAAACTGTTTTTT; CDR3aa: CASSIRGSDEKLFF
d_gene: -; v_gene: TRBV27; abundance: few; j_gene: TRBJ2-2; CDR3nt: TGTGCCAGCAGTTTCGGGGGGCAGGGAACCGGGGAGCTGTTTTTT; CDR3aa: CASSFGGQGTGELFF
d_gene: -; v_gene: TRBV7-6; abundance: -; j_gene: TRBJ1-2; CDR3nt: TGTGCCAGCAGCGGGCCGGGGGGCGTCGGCTACACCTTC; CDR3aa: CASSGPGGVGYTF
d_gene: TRBD2; v_gene: TRBV4-2; abundance: many; j_gene: TRBJ2-1; CDR3nt: TGTGCCAGCAGCCAAGTCACGGGGGGGGACTACAATGAGCAGTTCTTC; CDR3aa: CASSQVTGGDYNEQFF
d_gene: TRBD1; v_gene: TRBV19; abundance: few; j_gene: TRBJ2-7; CDR3nt: TGTGCCAGTAGCCAGACAGGGGCCCACTCCTACGAGCAGTACTTC; CDR3aa: CASSQTGAHSYEQYF
d_gene: TRBD1; v_gene: TRBV6-1; abundance: -; j_gene: TRBJ2-7; CDR3nt: TGTGCCAGCAGTGACGGGACAGCGTACGAGCAGTACTTC; CDR3aa: CASSDGTAYEQYF
d_gene: -; v_gene: TRBV6-6; abundance: -; j_gene: TRBJ1-4; CDR3nt: TGTGCCAGCAGTACCCCGGGTGAAAAACTGTTTTTT; CDR3aa: CASSTPGEKLFF
d_gene: -; v_gene: TRBV2; abundance: -; j_gene: TRBJ2-2; CDR3nt: TGTGCCAGCAGTGAGGGGCAGGTTACCAGGGACACCGGGGAGCTGTTTTTT; CDR3aa: CASSEGQVTRDTGELFF
d_gene: -; v_gene: TRBV6-5; abundance: -; j_gene: TRBJ1-2; CDR3nt: TGTGCCAGCAGTTACGCCCCCCCGACAGTTAACTATGGCTACACCTTC; CDR3aa: CASSYAPPTVNYGYTF
d_gene: TRBD2; v_gene: TRBV30; abundance: -; j_gene: TRBJ2-1; CDR3nt: TGTGCCTGGAGTGTACCTCGGTGGACTAGCGGGAGGAACCAATGGGAGCAGTTCTTC; CDR3aa: CAWSVPRWTSGRNQWEQFF
d_gene: -; v_gene: TRBV11-2; abundance: -; j_gene: TRBJ2-2; CDR3nt: TGTGCCAGCAGCTTAATCAAGACTATAACACCGCGGGAGCTGTTTTTT; CDR3aa: CASSLIKTITPRELFF
d_gene: TRBD1; v_gene: TRBV6-1; abundance: -; j_gene: TRBJ2-7; CDR3nt: TGTGCCACCCGATGGGACAGCGGTTCCTACGAGCAGTACTTC; CDR3aa: CATRWDSGSYEQYF
d_gene: -; v_gene: TRBV27; abundance: few; j_gene: TRBJ1-5; CDR3nt: TGTGCCACCACTACAGGGAATCAGCCCCAGCATTTT; CDR3aa: CATTTGNQPQHF
d_gene: -; v_gene: TRBV6-1; abundance: -; j_gene: TRBJ1-2; CDR3nt: TGTGCCAGCAGCCCCAGGAGGGCAGGCTATGGCTACACCTTC; CDR3aa: CASSPRRAGYGYTF
d_gene: -; v_gene: TRBV11-2; abundance: few; j_gene: TRBJ1-4; CDR3nt: TGTGCCAGCAGCTTGCCAGGTGAAAAACTGTTTTTT; CDR3aa: CASSLPGEKLFF
d_gene: TRBD2; v_gene: TRBV4-2; abundance: -; j_gene: TRBJ2-2; CDR3nt: TGTGCCAGCAGCCAAGAGACTAGCGGGAGTGCGAACACCGGGGAGCTGTTTTTT; CDR3aa: CASSQETSGSANTGELFF
d_gene: TRBD1; v_gene: TRBV28; abundance: few; j_gene: TRBJ1-1; CDR3nt: TGTGCCAGCAGTCGGGACAGGGAAGCTTTCTTT; CDR3aa: CASSRDREAFF
d_gene: TRBD2; v_gene: TRBV29-1; abundance: -; j_gene: TRBJ2-1; CDR3nt: TGCAGCGTTAAAGCGGGAGGGGGCTACAATGAGCAGTTCTTC; CDR3aa: CSVKAGGGYNEQFF
d_gene: TRBD1; v_gene: TRBV30; abundance: -; j_gene: TRBJ2-3; CDR3nt: TGTGCCTGGAGTGTCCTAGGACAGGGGATGGATACGCAGTATTTT; CDR3aa: CAWSVLGQGMDTQYF
d_gene: -; v_gene: TRBV2; abundance: -; j_gene: TRBJ2-1; CDR3nt: TGTGCCAGCAGTGAAGAAGCCCGAGGGAACAATGAGCAGTTCTTC; CDR3aa: CASSEEARGNNEQFF
d_gene: -; v_gene: TRBV5-6; abundance: -; j_gene: TRBJ2-1; CDR3nt: TGTGCCAGCAGCTTGCAGGGGACCAGCTCCTACAATGAGCAGTTCTTC; CDR3aa: CASSLQGTSSYNEQFF
d_gene: -; v_gene: TRBV7-9; abundance: -; j_gene: TRBJ2-3; CDR3nt: TGTGCCAGCAGCTTTCTCGGGACTTGGACGTATTTT; CDR3aa: CASSFLGTWTYF
d_gene: TRBD1; v_gene: TRBV13; abundance: -; j_gene: TRBJ2-1; CDR3nt: TGTGCCAGCAGCCCAGGGGGATACAATGAGCAGTTCTTC; CDR3aa: CASSPGGYNEQFF
d_gene: -; v_gene: TRBV30; abundance: -; j_gene: TRBJ2-7; CDR3nt: TGTGCCTGGAGTCGCGGCAGAACTGACGAGCAGTACTTC; CDR3aa: CAWSRGRTDEQYF
d_gene: TRBD1; v_gene: TRBV29-1; abundance: -; j_gene: TRBJ1-5; CDR3nt: TGCAGCGTACGACAGGGCGATCAGCCCCAGCATTTT; CDR3aa: CSVRQGDQPQHF
d_gene: TRBD1; v_gene: TRBV15; abundance: -; j_gene: TRBJ2-7; CDR3nt: TGTGCCACCAGCAGGGAAGGACAGGGCGGGTCCGAGCAGTACTTC; CDR3aa: CATSREGQGGSEQYF
d_gene: TRBD2; v_gene: TRBV29-1; abundance: -; j_gene: TRBJ2-1; CDR3nt: TGCACTGAGGAGAACGGGAGGGCCGCTGAGCAGTTCTTC; CDR3aa: CTEENGRAAEQFF
d_gene: -; v_gene: TRBV4-2; abundance: -; j_gene: TRBJ1-6; CDR3nt: TGTGCCAGCAGCCAAGGAGTATTCGGTCCAACTGCTGGACCCCTCCACTTT; CDR3aa: CASSQGVFGPTAGPLHF
d_gene: TRBD1; v_gene: TRBV5-6; abundance: -; j_gene: TRBJ1-2; CDR3nt: TGTGCCAGCAGCCGTTTTACCTTACAGGGGTATGGCTACACCTTC; CDR3aa: CASSRFTLQGYGYTF
d_gene: -; v_gene: TRBV19; abundance: few; j_gene: TRBJ1-1; CDR3nt: TGTGCCAGTAGCCACGGGTTGGGGAGAGGGACTGAAGCTTTCTTT; CDR3aa: CASSHGLGRGTEAFF
d_gene: -; v_gene: TRBV7-6; abundance: -; j_gene: TRBJ1-5; CDR3nt: TGTGCCAGCAGCTTAGCCGCAGGGGATCAGCCCCAGCATTTT; CDR3aa: CASSLAAGDQPQHF
d_gene: -; v_gene: TRBV28; abundance: -; j_gene: TRBJ1-5; CDR3nt: TGTGCCAGCAGTTCCTGGGAGAATCAGCCCCAGCATTTT; CDR3aa: CASSSWENQPQHF
d_gene: TRBD1; v_gene: TRBV6-4; abundance: -; j_gene: TRBJ2-1; CDR3nt: TGTGCCAGCCGATCCGCCCGCGGGACAGGGGAGGAAAATGAGCAGTTCTTC; CDR3aa: CASRSARGTGEENEQFF
d_gene: TRBD1; v_gene: TRBV5-1; abundance: -; j_gene: TRBJ1-4; CDR3nt: TGCGCCAGCAGCGAACAGGGGGCTGACAAACTGTTTTTT; CDR3aa: CASSEQGADKLFF
d_gene: -; v_gene: TRBV30; abundance: -; j_gene: TRBJ2-7; CDR3nt: TGTGCCTGGAGTGACAGGGACCCCTACGAGCAGTACTTC; CDR3aa: CAWSDRDPYEQYF
d_gene: -; v_gene: TRBV4-1; abundance: -; j_gene: TRBJ1-1; CDR3nt: TGCGCCAGCAGCCAAGGGGGCGCTGAAGCTTTCTTT; CDR3aa: CASSQGGAEAFF
d_gene: -; v_gene: TRBV7-2; abundance: -; j_gene: TRBJ2-2; CDR3nt: TGTGCCAGCAGCTTAATCGAGGCCACCGGGGAGCTGTTTTTT; CDR3aa: CASSLIEATGELFF
d_gene: TRBD2; v_gene: TRBV5-4; abundance: -; j_gene: TRBJ2-3; CDR3nt: TGTGCCAGCAGCCCGCACCCCACTAGCGGGGGGGTCGGCACAGATACGCAGTATTTT; CDR3aa: CASSPHPTSGGVGTDTQYF